This T cell receptor (beta chain) derives from a study of identical twins. Trimming took off 5 bases at V and 6 bases at J, with 13 bases between the two ends. The CDR3 is 14 residues long. The V gene's germline CDR1 is SEHNR and CDR2 FQNEAQ (reference sequence). In TCRdb, the 5' RACE reads were re-called with MiXCR into one record per CDR3 protein. The table lists hundreds of thousands of distinct CDR3 sequences, over 9% of them singletons. Study-level findings and limits: Low generation-probability sequences were in excess among twin-shared out-of-frame alpha sequences. The study based its conclusions on cross-sectional statistical analysis and did not follow the same donors.

To note about this clonotype: Its antigen is still unknown.

These data were also reused for a study on yellow fever vaccine responses in identical twins.

The chain couples TRBV7-9 to TRBJ2-2; D tentatively reads TRBD1 or TRBD2 (5 bases each). This TCR derives from a woman between 18 and 29 years old in good health. Sequencing was done on a sample of CD8+ T cells sorted from blood. CDR3: CASSPESGPGELFF. CDR3 in DNA: TGTGCCAGCAGCCCAGAATCGGGGCCCGGGGAGCTGTTTTTT.